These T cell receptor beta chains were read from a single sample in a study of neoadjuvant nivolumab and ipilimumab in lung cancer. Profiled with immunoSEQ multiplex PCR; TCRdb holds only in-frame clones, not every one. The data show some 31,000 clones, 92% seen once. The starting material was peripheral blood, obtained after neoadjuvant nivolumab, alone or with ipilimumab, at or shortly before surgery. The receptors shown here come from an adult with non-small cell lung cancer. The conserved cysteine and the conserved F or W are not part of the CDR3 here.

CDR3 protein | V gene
ATSRDGNYGYT | TRBV15
ASGGITGELF | TRBV11-2
ASSLRDWGTEAF | TRBV7-8
ASRLAGAAYEQY | TRBV14
ASSEGPNTEAF | TRBV7-2
ASTRGGMDTQY | TRBV6-6
ASSPRSTTGGPSRETQY | TRBV7-9
ASSHRTAGSGANVLT | TRBV11-1
ASSLADTDTQY | TRBV5-4
ASSLRGGGSPQETQY | TRBV7-8
ASSFGASGTQETQY | TRBV11-2
ASSGGTASTDTQY | TRBV5-1
ASSPGGDGQPQH | TRBV18
ASSSTSGSNEQF | TRBV19
ASSFGGWADTQY | TRBV28
ASSLPGTVEAF | TRBV5-4
ASSLGLAQETQY | TRBV18
ASSPGQNYEQY | TRBV2
ASSHWVSGREGLAGVYEQF | TRBV23-1
ASSNVGRGLGYGYT | TRBV28
SVGAGQGNTEAF | TRBV29-1
ASTSRRGSYEQY | TRBV28
ASSAWRGGETQY | TRBV6-1
ASSLGSGFSYEQY | TRBV11-2
ASSLDGQNNQPQH | TRBV7-2
ASGSGTPEQY | TRBV6-6
ASSSAAGGSETQY | TRBV5-1
ASSEVRGGGGYT | TRBV6-1
ASSLERGRDLSYEQY | TRBV5-1